One sample yielded the 19 T cell receptor beta chains listed below, sequenced in a study of T cell responses to AZD1222 COVID-19 vaccine. Measured with immunoSEQ multiplex PCR; TCRdb has only the in-frame clones, and not every one. The table lists 90,000 to 120,000 clones, over 85% of them singletons, with approximately 2.2% in the top ten. Sequencing used peripheral blood, obtained on day 0 of AZD1222 vaccination. These TCRs come from an adult in good health.

This clone was recorded only once. This chain connects TRBV6-2 or TRBV6-3 to TRBJ2-1; no clear D. The CDR3 has 14 amino acids. V was cut by 0 bases and J by 4 bases, with 7 bases left in between. Germline V gene data show CDR1 as MNHEY and CDR2 as SVGEGT. The CDR3 sequence: CASSYSRDYNEQFF. The CDR3 DNA follows: TGTGCCAGCAGTTACTCAAGGGATTACAATGAGCAGTTCTTC.

The V call is TRBV10-2, the J call TRBJ2-1; the match to TRBD2 covers 11 bases. The ends lost 2 bases at V and 9 bases at J; junction bases unmatched: 12. This CDR3 has 17 residues. From germline, CDR1 is WSHSY and CDR2 SAAADI. Here the CDR3 reads CASSEKKIAGGIGEQFF. Written as DNA, the CDR3 is TGCGCCAGCAGTGAGAAAAAGATAGCGGGAGGGATTGGTGAGCAGTTCTTC.

The V and J genes are TRBV4-2 and TRBJ1-3; D call uncertain. The CDR3 has 16 residues. V was pared by 1 base and J by 0 bases, with 10 bases between. Germline values: CDR1 LGHNA, CDR2 YNFKEQ. CDR3 protein: CASSQANMASGNTIYF. CDR3 nucleotide sequence: TGTGCCAGCAGCCAAGCTAACATGGCCTCTGGAAACACCATATATTTT.

The chain is built from TRBV7-9 and TRBJ2-1; no clear D gene. The CDR3 is 14 residues long. The germline CDR1 and CDR2 sequences are SEHNR and FQNEAQ (reference sequence). Deletions cut 5 bases from V and 6 bases from J, with 14 bases between. The CDR3 nucleotides read TGTGCCAGCAGCCACTTCGGACGGCTCAATGAGCAGTTCTTC. It specifies CASSHFGRLNEQFF.

The gene calls are TRBV29-1 and TRBJ2-1, with D possibly being TRBD1 (5 bases). The CDR3 has 12 residues. Deletions cut 4 bases from V and 2 bases from J, with 6 bases between. CDR1 SQVTM and CDR2 ANQGSEA come from the germline V gene. The CDR3 region is CSVVQAYNEQFF. CDR3 bases: TGCAGCGTTGTACAGGCCTACAATGAGCAGTTCTTC.

The chain couples TRBV7-3 to TRBJ2-2; D might be TRBD1 (6 bases). Per the germline V gene, CDR1 is SGHTA and CDR2 is FQGTGA. The CDR3 is 16 residues long. V shed 5 bases and J shed 7 bases, with 20 bases lying between them. CDR3 bases: TGTGCCAGCAGCCCGATTTCGCAGGGGAGCGGCGGGGAGCTGTTTTTT. It codes for CASSPISQGSGGELFF. Full variable domain (outside the CDR3, taken from reference TRBV7-3 and TRBJ2-2): GAGVSQTPSNKVTEKGKYVELRCDPISGHTALYWYRQSLGQGPEFLIYFQGTGAADDSGLPNDRFFAVRPEGSVSTLKIQRTERGDSAVYLCASSPISQGSGGELFFGEGSRLTVL.

This clone was seen once. The J gene is TRBJ1-1, the V gene TRBV15; maybe TRBD1 (6 bases). V was pared by 0 bases and J by 11 bases, with 16 bases between. The CDR3 totals 14 residues. The germline V gene has CDR1 LNHNV and CDR2 YYDKDF (reference sequence). The CDR3 loop reads CATSRDRQGRGAFF. As DNA, the CDR3 is TGTGCCACCAGCAGAGATAGGCAGGGGAGAGGCGCTTTCTTT.

The V call is TRBV7-9, the J call TRBJ2-5; the D gene is possibly TRBD1 (6 bases). With 3 bases removed from V and 2 bases from J, the gap between germline ends came to 10 bases. This CDR3 has 14 residues. Germline loops: CDR1 SEHNR, CDR2 FQNEAQ (reference sequence). CDR3 loop: CASSFIGQQETQYF. CDR3 in DNA: TGTGCCAGCAGCTTCATCGGACAGCAAGAGACCCAGTACTTC. Drawing the rest from reference TRBV7-9 and TRBJ2-5, the complete variable domain is DTGVSQNPRHKITKRGQNVTFRCDPISEHNRLYWYRQTLGQGPEFLTYFQNEAQLEKSRLLSDRFSAERPKGSFSTLEIQRTEQGDSAMYLCASSFIGQQETQYFGPGTRLLVL.

The CDR3 nucleotides are TGTGCCAGCAGCTTGGGGGGCACATGGAGGGGGCAAAGAACTGAAGCTTTCTTT. This gives the protein CASSLGGTWRGQRTEAFF. V usage is TRBV5-6 and J usage is TRBJ1-1, with 7 bases lining up with TRBD1. The CDR3 spans 18 residues. V was clipped by 0 bases and J by 5 bases; unmatched bases: 16. Germline V gene lookup returns CDR1 SGHDT and CDR2 YYEEEE.

The rearrangement uses TRBV3-1 (or the pseudogene TRBV3-2) and TRBJ1-5; D is unclear. This CDR3 region has 15 residues. Germline lookup yields CDR1 LGHDT and CDR2 YNNKEL (reference sequence). Trimming shortened V by 0 bases and J by 2 bases, and 8 bases separated the two germline ends. In DNA form, the CDR3 reads TGTGCCAGCAGCCAAGATTTTAGTGGCAATCAGCCCCAGCATTTT. Amino acids: CASSQDFSGNQPQHF.

The chain has TRBV5-6 and TRBJ1-1; no definite D call. This CDR3 contains 13 residues. Germline values: CDR1 SGHDT, CDR2 YYEEEE. Trimming pared 1 base from V and 0 bases from J, leaving 4 bases between. The CDR3 sequence: CASSLHVNTEAFF. CDR3 DNA: TGTGCCAGCAGCTTGCATGTGAACACTGAAGCTTTCTTT. The full variable domain, in which reference TRBV5-6 and TRBJ1-1 provide the parts outside the CDR3, is DAGVTQSPTHLIKTRGQQVTLRCSPKSGHDTVSWYQQALGQGPQFIFQYYEEEERQRGNFPDRFSGHQFPNYSSELNVNALLLGDSALYLCASSLHVNTEAFFGQGTRLTVV.

CDR3 bases: TGTGCCACCACGGCCGGAGGGACAGGGGGTAATGAGCAGTTCTTC. As protein: CATTAGGTGGNEQFF. The J gene is TRBJ2-1, the V gene TRBV6-5; 11 nucleotides match TRBD1. The length of the CDR3 is 15 residues. V lost 10 bases, J lost 7 bases, and 12 bases stayed unmatched. Per germline, CDR1 MNHEY and CDR2 SVGAGI.

The chain combines TRBV6-5 with TRBJ1-2; a possible D gene is TRBD1 (6 bases). The CDR3 is 15 residues long. Trimming removed 0 bases from V and 5 bases from J, with 13 bases in between. Germline CDR1 MNHEY, CDR2 SVGAGI. CDR3 region: CASSYSGGVGYGYTF. The CDR3, as DNA: TGTGCCAGCAGTTACTCTGGGGGCGTAGGGTATGGCTACACCTTC.

This chain links TRBV6-1 with TRBJ1-1; D is uncertain. V was shortened by 3 bases and J by 1 base, with 6 bases between the two germline ends. The V gene's germline CDR1 is MNHNS and CDR2 SASEGT. This CDR3 is 13 amino acids long. CDR3 in amino acids: CASSDGENTEAFF. The CDR3 DNA reads as TGTGCCAGCAGTGATGGGGAGAACACTGAAGCTTTCTTT.

The V and J genes are TRBV5-8 and TRBJ1-2, with D possibly TRBD1 on 5 matching bases. Looked up from germline, CDR1 is SGHTS and CDR2 is YDEGEE. This CDR3 is built from 14 residues. The V gene lost 0 bases and the J gene lost 2 bases, with 8 bases spanning the gap. The CDR3 sequence is CASSLGQINYGYTF. The DNA of the CDR3 is TGTGCCAGCAGCTTGGGACAGATCAACTATGGCTACACCTTC.

This clone appeared once. The chain couples TRBV29-1 to TRBJ2-5; the D gene is possibly TRBD2 (6 bases). The ends were cut back, 0 bases at V and 4 bases at J, with 15 bases in the middle. This CDR3 region has 15 residues. Germline V CDR1 and CDR2: SQVTM, ANQGSEA. The CDR3 here is CSVEDGTGAPETQYF. CDR3 sequence (DNA): TGCAGCGTTGAAGATGGGACGGGAGCCCCAGAGACCCAGTACTTC.

This clone has more than one count but fewer than ten. CDR3 nucleotide sequence: TGCGCCAGCAGCCAAGGATCGGGGTACGAGCAGTACTTC. As protein: CASSQGSGYEQYF. J is TRBJ2-7 and V is TRBV4-1, with TRBD2 as a possible D gene (5 bases). Germline values: CDR1 MGHRA, CDR2 YSYEKL. V lost 1 base and J 4 bases, leaving 8 bases between the germline ends. This CDR3 spans 13 amino acids.

CDR3 DNA sequence: TGTGCCAGCAACCTACCGGAAGTCAATGAGCAGTTCTTC. Its translation is CASNLPEVNEQFF. The chain combines TRBV7-2 with TRBJ2-1; the D is unclear. The CDR3 is 13 residues long. V was clipped by 7 bases and J by 6 bases, with 13 bases between them. Germline V gene lookup returns CDR1 SGHTA and CDR2 FQGNSA.

The chain employs TRBV6-5 and TRBJ1-1, with 8 bases aligning to TRBD1. The germline gives CDR1 MNHEY, CDR2 SVGAGI. V shed 4 bases and J 5 bases; nucleotides not matched to a gene: 6. This CDR3 has 14 residues. The CDR3 loop reads CASSFQGARTEAFF. The CDR3 coding sequence is TGTGCCAGCAGTTTTCAGGGGGCGCGGACTGAAGCTTTCTTT.